Many counts were recorded for the clone carrying this TCR beta chain. Its target is not known. The sample is drawn from a study of CD8 T cells in ankylosing spondylitis. Overall study results and limits: Clones linked to disease were reported to show significant enrichment in matched ankylosing spondylitis synovial fluid. In ankylosing spondylitis blood, a motif of roughly eight highly homologous TCR beta variants appeared characteristic.

The CDR3 is made up of 14 amino acids. V was cut by 4 bases and J by 0 bases, with 10 bases left in between. Looked up from germline, CDR1 is SQVTM and CDR2 is ANQGSEA. TCRdb reanalysed the 5' RACE reads using MiXCR and keeps one entry per CDR3 protein. This table has around 210,000 distinct CDR3 sequences, 8.2% appearing once. The chain uses TRBV29-1 and TRBJ2-1; D is perhaps TRBD2 (5 bases). The receptor was derived from a female donor with ankylosing spondylitis or in good health (not recorded which). The sequencing input was blood, either unsorted or a sorted T cell fraction (not recorded which). This CDR3 reads CSVGAVLSYNEQFF. CDR3 coding DNA: TGCAGCGTTGGAGCGGTTCTCTCCTACAATGAGCAGTTCTTC.